This T cell receptor (beta chain) appears in the sequencing data of a study of CD8 T cell repertoires and HIV-1 epitope variants. Background on the study: The baseline condition was 1M T cells left uncultured. Study-level findings and limits: The TAALDMSHF plasma variant had no responses, unlike KF9 (roughly 5 clonotypes) and HW9 (one).

Notes on this clone: What it recognizes is unknown.

The repertoire was sequenced with immunoSEQ multiplex PCR; TCRdb's copy has only in-frame clones and lacks some. The sample lists some 7,300 clones; 63% were seen once. V was shortened by 0 bases and J by 6 bases, with 15 bases between the two germline ends. The CDR3 loop spans 15 amino acids. Germline CDR1 and CDR2: SNHLY and FYNNEI. The sample taken for sequencing was cultured CD8+ T cells derived from PBMCs. The receptor was isolated from a male donor with HIV. The chain employs TRBV2 and TRBJ2-7, with D possibly matching TRBD2 (6 bases). CDR3 sequence reads: CASSEAEGPPGEQYF. Written as DNA, the CDR3 is TGTGCCAGCAGTGAAGCGGAGGGTCCCCCAGGCGAGCAGTACTTC.